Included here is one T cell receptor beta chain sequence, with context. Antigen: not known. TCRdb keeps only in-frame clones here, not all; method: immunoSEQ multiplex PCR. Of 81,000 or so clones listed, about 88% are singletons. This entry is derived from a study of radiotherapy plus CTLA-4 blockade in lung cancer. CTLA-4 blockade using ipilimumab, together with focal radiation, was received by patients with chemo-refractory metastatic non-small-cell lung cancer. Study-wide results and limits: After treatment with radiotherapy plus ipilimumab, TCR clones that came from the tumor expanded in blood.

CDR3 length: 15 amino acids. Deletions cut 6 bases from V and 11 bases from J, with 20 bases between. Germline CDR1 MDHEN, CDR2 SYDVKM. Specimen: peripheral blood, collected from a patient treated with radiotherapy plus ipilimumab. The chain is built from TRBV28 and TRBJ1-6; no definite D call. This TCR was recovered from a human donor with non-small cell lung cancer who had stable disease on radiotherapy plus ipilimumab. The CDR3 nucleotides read TGTGCCAGCAGCGAGCTGACTGAGTTAGCGGCACCCCTCCACTTT. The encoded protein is CASSELTELAAPLHF.